The clone carrying this TCR beta chain was recorded once. This record comes from a study of control samples from healthy donors and cancer patients. This table comes from immunoSEQ multiplex PCR, and its TCRdb copy is limited to in-frame clones, with some not included. The repertoire consists of hundreds of thousands of clones, with roughly 90% occurring once and the leading ten covering around 6.4%. The V and J ends lost 2 bases and 0 bases respectively, with 12 bases between them. Germline-derived CDR1 and CDR2 are SGHVS and FQNEAQ. The CDR3 runs 16 residues. The source of this sequence is a man aged 35-49 years with head and neck cancer. The V gene is TRBV7-8, the J gene TRBJ2-3; weak D call: TRBD1 (6 bases). The sequenced sample consisted of PBMCs. The CDR3 bases are TGTGCCAGCAGCTTATTGGGGGCGCCTAGCACAGATACGCAGTATTTT. It yields the protein CASSLLGAPSTDTQYF.